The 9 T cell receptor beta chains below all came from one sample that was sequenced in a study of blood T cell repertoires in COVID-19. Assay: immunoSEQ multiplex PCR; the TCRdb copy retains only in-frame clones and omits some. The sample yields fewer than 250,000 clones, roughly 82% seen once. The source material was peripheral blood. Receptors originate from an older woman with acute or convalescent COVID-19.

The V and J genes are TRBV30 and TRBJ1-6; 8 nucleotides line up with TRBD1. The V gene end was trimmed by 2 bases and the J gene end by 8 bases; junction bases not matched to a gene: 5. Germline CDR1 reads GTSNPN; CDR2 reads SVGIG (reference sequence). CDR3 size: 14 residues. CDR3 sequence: CAWSRTGQDSPLHF. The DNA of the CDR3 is TGTGCCTGGAGTAGGACAGGGCAAGATTCACCCCTCCACTTT.

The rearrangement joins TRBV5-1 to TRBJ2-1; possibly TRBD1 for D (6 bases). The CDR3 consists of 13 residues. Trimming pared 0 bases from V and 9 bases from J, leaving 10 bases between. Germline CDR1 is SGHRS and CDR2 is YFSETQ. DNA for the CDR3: TGCGCCAGCAGCTTGGCCCAGGGGTCTGAGCAGTTCTTC. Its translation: CASSLAQGSEQFF.

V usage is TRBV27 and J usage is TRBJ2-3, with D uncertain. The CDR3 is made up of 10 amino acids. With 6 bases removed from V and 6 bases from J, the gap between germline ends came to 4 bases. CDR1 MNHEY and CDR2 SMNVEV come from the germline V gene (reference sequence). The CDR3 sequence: CASSMDTQYF. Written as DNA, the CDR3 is TGTGCCAGCAGCATGGATACGCAGTATTTT.

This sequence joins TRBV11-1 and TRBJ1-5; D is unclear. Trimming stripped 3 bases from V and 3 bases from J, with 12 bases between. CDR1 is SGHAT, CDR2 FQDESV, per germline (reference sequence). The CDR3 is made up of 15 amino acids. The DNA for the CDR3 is TGTGCCAGCAGCTTTAGCTCGGGGATCAATCAGCCCCAGCATTTT. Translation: CASSFSSGINQPQHF.

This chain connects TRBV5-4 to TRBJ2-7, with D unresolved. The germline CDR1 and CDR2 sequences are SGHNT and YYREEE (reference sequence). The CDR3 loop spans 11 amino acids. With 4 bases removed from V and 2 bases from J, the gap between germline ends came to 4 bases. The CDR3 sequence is CASSTTYEQYF. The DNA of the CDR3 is TGTGCCAGCAGCACTACCTACGAGCAGTACTTC.

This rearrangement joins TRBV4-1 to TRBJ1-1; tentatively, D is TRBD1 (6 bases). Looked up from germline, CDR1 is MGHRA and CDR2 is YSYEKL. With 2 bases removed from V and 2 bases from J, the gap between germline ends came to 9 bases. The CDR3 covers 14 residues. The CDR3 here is CASSQHRVNTEAFF. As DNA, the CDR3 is TGCGCCAGCAGCCAACACAGGGTAAACACTGAAGCTTTCTTT.

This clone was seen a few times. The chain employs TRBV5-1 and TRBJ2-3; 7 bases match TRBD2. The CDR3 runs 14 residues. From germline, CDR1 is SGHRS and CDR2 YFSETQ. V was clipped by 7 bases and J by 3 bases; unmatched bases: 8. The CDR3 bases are TGCGCCAGCCACGGGGACGGGGGGACAGATACGCAGTATTTT. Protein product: CASHGDGGTDTQYF.

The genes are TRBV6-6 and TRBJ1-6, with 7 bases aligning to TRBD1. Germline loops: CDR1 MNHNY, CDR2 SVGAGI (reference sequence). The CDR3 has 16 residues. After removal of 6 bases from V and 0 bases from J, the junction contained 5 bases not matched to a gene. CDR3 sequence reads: CASRSEGASYNSPLHF. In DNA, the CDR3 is TGTGCCAGCAGATCGGAGGGGGCCTCCTATAATTCACCCCTCCACTTT.

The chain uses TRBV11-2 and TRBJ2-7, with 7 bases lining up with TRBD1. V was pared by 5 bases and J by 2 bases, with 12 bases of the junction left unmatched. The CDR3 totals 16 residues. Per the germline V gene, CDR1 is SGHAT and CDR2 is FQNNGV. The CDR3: CASSPLTRQGAYEQYF. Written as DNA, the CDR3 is TGTGCCAGCAGCCCTCTTACAAGACAGGGAGCCTACGAGCAGTACTTC.